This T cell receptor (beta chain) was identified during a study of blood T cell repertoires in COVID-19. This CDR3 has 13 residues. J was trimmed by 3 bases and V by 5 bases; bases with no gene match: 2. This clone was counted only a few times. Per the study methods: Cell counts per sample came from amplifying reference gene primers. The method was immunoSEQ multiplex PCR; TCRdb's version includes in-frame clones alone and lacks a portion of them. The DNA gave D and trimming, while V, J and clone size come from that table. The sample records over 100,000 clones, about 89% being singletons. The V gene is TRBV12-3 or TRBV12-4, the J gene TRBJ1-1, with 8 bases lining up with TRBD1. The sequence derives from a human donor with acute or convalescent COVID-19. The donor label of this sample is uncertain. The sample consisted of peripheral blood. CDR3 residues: CASSGQGDTEAFF. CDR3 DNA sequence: TGTGCCAGCAGTGGACAGGGAGACACTGAAGCTTTCTTT.